Listed below are T cell receptor beta chains from one sample, sequenced in a study of CD8+CD57+ T cells in acquired aplastic anemia. TCRdb reanalysed the reads using MiXCR and keeps one entry per CDR3 protein. This sample has under 200,000 distinct CDR3 sequences, with roughly 50% found just once. Specimen: sorted CD4+, CD8+, or CD8+CD57+ T cells (not recorded which) from PBMCs. Source of these receptors: a human donor with aplastic anemia. Each CDR3 is given with its conserved first and last residue. The order of the fields is J gene, clone size, V gene, D gene, CDR3 DNA, CDR3 protein. The D gene is left open where the match is weak. Only part of the rows carry a size: once, few, many, or a class if the clone is expanded.

>TRBJ2-2|many|TRBV7-9|.
TGTGCCAGCAGCTTTACCCCTTTCGGCTTGGGCACCGGGGAGCTGTTTTTT
CASSFTPFGLGTGELFF
>TRBJ1-5|once|TRBV2|.
TGTGCCAGCAAGGAAGGGGCTGCGCAGCCCCAGCATTTT
CASKEGAAQPQHF
>TRBJ2-3|.|TRBV4-2|TRBD2
TGTGCCAGCAGCCAAGGCCATAGCGGGAGGGAAGCAGATACGCAGTATTTT
CASSQGHSGREADTQYF
>TRBJ2-5|.|TRBV24-1|.
TGTGCCACCAGTGACACCCGGACGTTACCCACCCAAGAGACCCAGTACTTC
CATSDTRTLPTQETQYF
>TRBJ2-7|few|TRBV20-1|TRBD1
TGCAGTGCTCAGGGACAGGGCCACGAGCAGTACTTC
CSAQGQGHEQYF
>TRBJ2-7|many|TRBV27|.
TGTGCCAGCAGTTTATTAGGGGGCTCCTACGAGCAGTACTTC
CASSLLGGSYEQYF
>TRBJ2-7|.|TRBV25-1|TRBD1
TGTGCCAGCAGCCCCGACAGGGGTGGCGAGCAGTACTTC
CASSPDRGGEQYF
>TRBJ2-5|.|TRBV29-1|.
TGCAGCGCCCGCCGTGACCAAGAGACCCAGTACTTC
CSARRDQETQYF
>TRBJ1-2|many|TRBV5-1|TRBD1
TGCGCCAGCAGCTTGGCCGGGACAGGGGGCGAAGGCTACACCTTC
CASSLAGTGGEGYTF
>TRBJ1-1|.|TRBV20-1|.
TGCAGTGCTAGGCCGGTAGGGGACACTGAAGCTTTCTTT
CSARPVGDTEAFF
>TRBJ1-2|many|TRBV30|.
TGTGCCTGGACATCCGGACAGAACTATGGCTACACCTTC
CAWTSGQNYGYTF
>TRBJ1-1|.|TRBV10-2|.
TGCGCCAGCAGTGAGCAGGGGAACACTGAAGCTTTCTTT
CASSEQGNTEAFF
>TRBJ2-1|many|TRBV29-1|TRBD2
TGCAGCGTTGACCCTACCAACAGCGGACTAGCGGGAGGGCCAGGGCAGTTCTTC
CSVDPTNSGLAGGPGQFF
>TRBJ2-7|many|TRBV2|.
TGTGCCAGCAGTTACACGTCACAGGGCAAGTTCGAGCAGTACTTC
CASSYTSQGKFEQYF
>TRBJ1-4|.|TRBV7-8|.
TGTGCCAGCAGCTTAGGTGGATACGGTATAACTAATGAAAAACTGTTTTTT
CASSLGGYGITNEKLFF
>TRBJ2-7|.|TRBV20-1|.
TGCAGTGGCCGGGACAACTCCTACGAGCAGTACTTC
CSGRDNSYEQYF
>TRBJ2-5|.|TRBV29-1|.
TGCAGCGTTGGGAGCGGGGAGACCCAGTACTTC
CSVGSGETQYF
>TRBJ1-2|.|TRBV7-8|.
TGTGCCAGCAGCTTAGGGAGGAGGGCGACGGACTATGGCTACACCTTC
CASSLGRRATDYGYTF
>TRBJ2-7|many|TRBV12-3/TRBV12-4|.
TGTGCCAGCAGGTCACAGGGATACCCCTACGAGCAGTACTTC
CASRSQGYPYEQYF
>TRBJ1-2|.|TRBV15|.
TGTGCCACCAGCAGTTTACCAGGAGTTGGCTACACCTTC
CATSSLPGVGYTF
>TRBJ1-5|many|TRBV4-3|.
TGCGCCAGCAGCCAAGATTTGGAAGTCAGCCAGCCCCAGCATTTT
CASSQDLEVSQPQHF
>TRBJ2-1|.|TRBV10-3|TRBD2
TGTGCCATCAGCGCAGTTGGCGGGAGCTCGGGTGAGCAGTTCTTC
CAISAVGGSSGEQFF
>TRBJ1-1|.|TRBV24-1|TRBD1
TGTGCCACCAGTGATTCCGGTCGACAGGGGAAAGCTTTCTTT
CATSDSGRQGKAFF
>TRBJ1-5|.|TRBV7-9|.
TGTGCCAGCAGCTTAGCACAGGGATCCAATCAGCCCCAGCATTTT
CASSLAQGSNQPQHF
>TRBJ1-4|many|TRBV4-3|.
TGCGCCAGCAGCCTTCGATCGAATGAAAAACTGTTTTTT
CASSLRSNEKLFF
>TRBJ2-7|many|TRBV7-2|TRBD2
TGTGCCAGCAGCCTAACGGGCGGGAGCTCCTACGAGCAGTACTTC
CASSLTGGSSYEQYF